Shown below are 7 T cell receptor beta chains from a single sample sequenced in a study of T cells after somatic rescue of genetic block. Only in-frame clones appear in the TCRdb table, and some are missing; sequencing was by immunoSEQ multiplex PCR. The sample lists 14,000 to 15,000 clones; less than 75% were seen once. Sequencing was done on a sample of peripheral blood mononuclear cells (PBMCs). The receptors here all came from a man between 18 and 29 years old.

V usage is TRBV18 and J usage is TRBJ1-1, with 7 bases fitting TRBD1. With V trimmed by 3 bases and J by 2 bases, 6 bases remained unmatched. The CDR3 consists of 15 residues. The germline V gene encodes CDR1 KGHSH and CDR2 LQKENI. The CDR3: CASSPRQGPNTEAFF. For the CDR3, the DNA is TGTGCCAGCTCACCGCGACAGGGCCCTAACACTGAAGCTTTCTTT.

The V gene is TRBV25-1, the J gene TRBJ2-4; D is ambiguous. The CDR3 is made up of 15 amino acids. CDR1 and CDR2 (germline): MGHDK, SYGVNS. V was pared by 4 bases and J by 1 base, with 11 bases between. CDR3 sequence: CASSGSAGAKNIQYF. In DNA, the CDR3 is TGTGCCAGCAGTGGTTCGGCTGGGGCCAAAAACATTCAGTACTTC.

This CDR3 is CASSLKGIDNEQFF. The CDR3 nucleotides read TGTGCCAGCAGCTTAAAAGGTATAGACAATGAGCAGTTCTTC. The chain combines TRBV7-9 with TRBJ2-1; D is undetermined. The CDR3 consists of 14 residues. Germline-derived CDR1 and CDR2 are SEHNR and FQNEAQ (reference sequence). V shed 2 bases and J shed 5 bases, with 10 bases lying between them.

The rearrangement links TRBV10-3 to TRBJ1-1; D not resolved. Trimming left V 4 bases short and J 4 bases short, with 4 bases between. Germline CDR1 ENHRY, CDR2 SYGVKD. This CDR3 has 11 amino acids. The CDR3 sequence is CAISGFTEAFF. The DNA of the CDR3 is TGTGCCATCAGTGGTTTCACTGAAGCTTTCTTT.

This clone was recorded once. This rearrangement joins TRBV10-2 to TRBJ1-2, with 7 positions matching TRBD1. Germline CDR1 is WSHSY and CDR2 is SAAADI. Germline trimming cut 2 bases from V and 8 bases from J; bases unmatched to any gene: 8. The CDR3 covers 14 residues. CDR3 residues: CASSERGTVRGYTF. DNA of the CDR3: TGCGCCAGCAGTGAGAGGGGGACAGTCCGGGGCTACACCTTC.

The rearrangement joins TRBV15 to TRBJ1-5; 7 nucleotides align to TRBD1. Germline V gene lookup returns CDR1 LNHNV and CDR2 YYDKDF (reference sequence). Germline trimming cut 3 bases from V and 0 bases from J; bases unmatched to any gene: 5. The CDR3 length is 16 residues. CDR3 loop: CATSSDRADSNQPQHF. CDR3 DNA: TGTGCCACCAGCAGCGACAGGGCGGATAGCAATCAGCCCCAGCATTTT. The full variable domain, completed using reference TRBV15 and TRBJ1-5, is DAMVIQNPRYQVTQFGKPVTLSCSQTLNHNVMYWYQQKSSQAPKLLFHYYDKDFNNEADTPDNFQSRRPNTSFCFLDIRSPGLGDTAMYLCATSSDRADSNQPQHFGDGTRLSIL.

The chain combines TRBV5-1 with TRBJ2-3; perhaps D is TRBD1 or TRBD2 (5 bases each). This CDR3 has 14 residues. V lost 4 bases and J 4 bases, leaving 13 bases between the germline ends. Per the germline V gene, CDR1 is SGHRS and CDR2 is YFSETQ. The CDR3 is CASSTTGTSDTQYF. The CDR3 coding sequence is TGCGCCAGCAGCACTACCGGGACCTCAGATACGCAGTATTTT.